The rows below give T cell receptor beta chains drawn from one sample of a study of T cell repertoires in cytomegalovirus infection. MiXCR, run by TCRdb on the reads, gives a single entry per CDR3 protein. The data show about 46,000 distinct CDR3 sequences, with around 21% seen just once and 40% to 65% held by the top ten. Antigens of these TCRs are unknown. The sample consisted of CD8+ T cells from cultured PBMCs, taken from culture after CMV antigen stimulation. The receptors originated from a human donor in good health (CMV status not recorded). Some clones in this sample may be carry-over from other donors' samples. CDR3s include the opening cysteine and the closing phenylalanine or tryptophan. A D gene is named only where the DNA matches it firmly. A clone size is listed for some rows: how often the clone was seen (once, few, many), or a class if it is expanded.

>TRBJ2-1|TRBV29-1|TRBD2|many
TGCAGCGTTAAACCGGGACTAGCGGGTACTAGCTCCTACAATGAGCAGTTCTTC
CSVKPGLAGTSSYNEQFF
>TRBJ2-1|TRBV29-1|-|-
TGCAGCGTTGACGCTACCATAGGCAATGAGCAGTTCTTC
CSVDATIGNEQFF
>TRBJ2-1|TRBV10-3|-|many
TGTGCCATCAACCATAATAGCGGAGGTGAGCAGTTCTTC
CAINHNSGGEQFF
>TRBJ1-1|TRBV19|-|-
TGTGCCAGTAGTATCCGAGGCCTGAACACTGAAGCTTTCTTT
CASSIRGLNTEAFF
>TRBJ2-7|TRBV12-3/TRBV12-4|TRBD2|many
TGTGCCAGCAGTTTCGGGGGTCCTAGCGGGAGGGCCTCGAGGAACGAGCAGTACTTC
CASSFGGPSGRASRNEQYF
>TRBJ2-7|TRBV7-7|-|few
TGTGCTAGCAGCTTAGGTATAGGGGCCTACGAGCAGTACTTC
CASSLGIGAYEQYF
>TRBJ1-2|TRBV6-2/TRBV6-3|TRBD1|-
TGTGCCAGCAGTTACTCGGGACAGGGGCCGAGCTACACCTTC
CASSYSGQGPSYTF
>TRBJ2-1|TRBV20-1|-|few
TGCAGTGCTACCGACCACCTTAGCGCGAGCTCCTACAATGAGCAGTTCTTC
CSATDHLSASSYNEQFF
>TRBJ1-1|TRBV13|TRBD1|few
TGTGCCAGCAGCTGGACAGGGGATTACACTGAAGCTTTCTTT
CASSWTGDYTEAFF
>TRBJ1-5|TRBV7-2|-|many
TGTGCCACCGGGCCTCAGGGTCAGCCCCAGCATTTT
CATGPQGQPQHF
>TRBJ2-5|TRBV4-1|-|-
TGCGCCAGCAGCCAAGATCGGGATGACCAAGAGACCCAGTACTTC
CASSQDRDDQETQYF
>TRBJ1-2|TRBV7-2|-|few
TGTGCCAGCAGCTTCGACGCGGCCGCTAACTATGGCTACACCTTC
CASSFDAAANYGYTF
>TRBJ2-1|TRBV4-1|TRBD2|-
TGTACCAGCAGCCCGACTAGCGGGGGGCCCTTGGAGAATGAGCAGTTCTTC
CTSSPTSGGPLENEQFF
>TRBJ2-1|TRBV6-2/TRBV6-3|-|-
TGTGCCAGCAGCCCCGACAGAGAGGTCAATGAGCAGTTCTTC
CASSPDREVNEQFF
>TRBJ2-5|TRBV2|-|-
TGTGCCAGCAGCGCATTTAGGGGGGGTAGCGAGACCCAGTACTTC
CASSAFRGGSETQYF
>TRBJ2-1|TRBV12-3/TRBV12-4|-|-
TGTGCCAGCAGGGAGGGGTCGGGACAGGGTCCCCAGCGGGAGGTCAATGAGCAGTTCTTC
CASREGSGQGPQREVNEQFF
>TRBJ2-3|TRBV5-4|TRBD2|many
TGTGCCAGCAGCTTGAGCTCGGGAGGGACAGATACGCAGTATTTT
CASSLSSGGTDTQYF
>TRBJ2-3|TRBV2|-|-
TGTGCCAGCAGTGCCCCAGGGGAAGATACGCAGTATTTT
CASSAPGEDTQYF
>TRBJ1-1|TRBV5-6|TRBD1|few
TGTGCCAGCAGCTTGGGACAGGGTCGGGGTGAAGCTTTCTTT
CASSLGQGRGEAFF
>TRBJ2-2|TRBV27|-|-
TGTGCCAGCAGTCACATTCCTCGCCGGGGGGCCGACACCGGGGAGCTGTTTTTT
CASSHIPRRGADTGELFF
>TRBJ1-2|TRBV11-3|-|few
TGTGCCAGCAGCCCGGGGCCCTTCTATGGCTACACCTTC
CASSPGPFYGYTF
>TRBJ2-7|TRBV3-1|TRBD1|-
TGTGCCAGCAGCCAAGACGGGACAGGGTTCGAGCAGTACTTC
CASSQDGTGFEQYF
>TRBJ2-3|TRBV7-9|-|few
TGTGCCAGCAGCATTGGCGGCACAGATACGCAGTATTTT
CASSIGGTDTQYF
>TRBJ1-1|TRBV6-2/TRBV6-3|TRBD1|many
TGTGCCAGCAGTTTAACAGGGGGCTCCTCAGCTGAAGCTTTCTTT
CASSLTGGSSAEAFF
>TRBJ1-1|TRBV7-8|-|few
TGTGCCAGCAGCGTACAGGGTTTAGGAACTGAAGCTTTCTTT
CASSVQGLGTEAFF
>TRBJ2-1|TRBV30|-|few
TGTGCCTGGAGTGTTCCCACCGCTGCCGAGCAGTTCTTC
CAWSVPTAAEQFF
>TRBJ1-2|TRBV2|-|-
TGTGCCAGCAGTGAAGACCGGTTGAATGGCTACACCTTC
CASSEDRLNGYTF
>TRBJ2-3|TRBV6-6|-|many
TGTGCCAGCAGTTACCCCCCCTCGCCCGAGGCCCCGCAGTATTTT
CASSYPPSPEAPQYF
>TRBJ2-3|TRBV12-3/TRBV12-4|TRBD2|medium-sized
TGTGCCAGCGCGAGCGGGGGGATCACAGATACGCAGTATTTT
CASASGGITDTQYF
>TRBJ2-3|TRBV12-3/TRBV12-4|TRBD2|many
TGTGCCAGCACTATTAGCGGGGGGGCAGATACGCAGTATTTT
CASTISGGADTQYF
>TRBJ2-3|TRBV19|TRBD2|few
TGTGCCAGTAGTATAAGGGCTAGCGGGAGGACAGATACGCAGTATTTT
CASSIRASGRTDTQYF